This TCR beta chain was documented in a study of cytomegalovirus exposure and HLA in healthy donors. Notes on the study in general: Later work associated 16,951 TCR beta sequences with HLA alleles at 0.05 false discovery rate. Per published reports, the classifier diagnosed cytomegalovirus status with high specificity and sensitivity.

Primers included in the PCR were 60 Vbeta and 13 Jbeta primers. Profiling relied on immunoSEQ multiplex PCR, and the TCRdb table lists in-frame clones only, not all of them. The profile shows under 150,000 clones, roughly 75% of them singletons. Worth noting for this clone: Its target is not known.

The CDR3 runs 15 residues. V was cut by 0 bases and J by 5 bases, with 15 bases left in between. In germline, CDR1 is SGHRS, CDR2 YFSETQ. Although they were nominally healthy when sampled, donors likely had unrecorded immune exposures. The J gene is TRBJ2-7, the V gene TRBV5-1; D uncertain. The source of this sequence is a man in his thirties or forties in good health and CMV-seronegative. The sequencing sample was made of PBMCs. The CDR3 sequence is CASSLGLGFYHEQYF. The CDR3, as DNA: TGCGCCAGCAGCTTGGGTCTGGGCTTCTACCACGAGCAGTACTTC.